The 28 T cell receptor beta chains in this list originate from one sample, sequenced in a study of blood T cells in healthy people across ages. A J-beta primer mix and a sample-barcoded 5' primer were used in a second PCR of about 6 to 12 cycles. TCRdb called the 5' RACE reads again in MiXCR, with one record for every CDR3 protein. The sample yields roughly 1,000,000 distinct CDR3 sequences, 20% to 25% seen once. The sample also formed part of further work on T cells of mothers and their children.

Sequenced: blood. These receptors all stem from a girl aged 2 to 10 in good health.

The chain has TRBV20-1 and TRBJ2-5; 8 nucleotides align to TRBD2. The DNA end lines up better with TRBJ2-1; the J call may be wrong. The CDR3 is made up of 15 amino acids. CDR1 and CDR2 (germline): DFQATT, SNEGSKA (reference sequence). The CDR3 loop reads CSARDLSGRRDEQFF. The CDR3 DNA is TGCAGTGCTAGAGATCTAAGCGGGAGACGAGATGAGCAGTTCTTC.

This clonotype turned up a few times. The junction differs from germline at one of its ends, possibly a read error. The chain recombines TRBV28 with TRBJ2-4; 9 bases fit TRBD2. CDR3 size: 14 residues. Germline CDR1 MDHEN, CDR2 SYDVKM. The CDR3 protein is CTSSVAGEVNIQYF. The DNA of the CDR3 is TGTACCAGCAGTGTAGCGGGAGAGGTGAACATTCAGTACTTC.

This clonotype has more than one count but fewer than ten. This rearrangement joins TRBV12-3 or TRBV12-4 to TRBJ2-3; 7 bases agree with TRBD1. J was trimmed by 0 bases and V by 6 bases; bases with no gene match: 3. CDR3 length: 14 residues. CDR3 protein: CASRGTASTDTQYF. The CDR3 DNA is TGTGCCAGCAGAGGGACAGCTAGCACAGATACGCAGTATTTT.

V gene TRBV29-1 combines with J gene TRBJ1-2; a weak D match, TRBD1 (5 bases). V lost 4 bases and J lost 9, with 27 bases in between. The CDR3 is made up of 16 amino acids. Germline lookup yields CDR1 SQVTM and CDR2 ANQGSEA. CDR3 region: CSVAGGLRQTAGRYTF. CDR3 coding DNA: TGCAGCGTTGCGGGGGGACTTAGACAGACTGCTGGACGCTACACCTTC.

This clonotype appeared a single time. The V gene is TRBV2, the J gene TRBJ1-6; no definite D call. Per germline, CDR1 SNHLY and CDR2 FYNNEI. Trimming took off 7 bases at V and 7 bases at J, with 29 bases between the two ends. This CDR3 spans 19 amino acids. The CDR3 DNA sequence: TGTGCCAGCACTTCTTTCCCCCTTAACACCGGGCCTCAGAATTCACCCCTCCACTTT. It encodes CASTSFPLNTGPQNSPLHF.

This chain links TRBV7-2 with TRBJ2-1; no clear D gene. CDR1 is SGHTA and CDR2 is FQGNSA in the germline V gene. The CDR3 loop spans 18 amino acids. With 5 bases removed from V and 0 bases from J, the gap between germline ends came to 20 bases. Here the CDR3 reads CTSSKEPRTVSSYNEQFF. In DNA, the CDR3 is TGTACCAGCAGCAAAGAGCCAAGGACGGTCAGCTCCTACAATGAGCAGTTCTTC.

V and J are TRBV20-1 and TRBJ2-7; D remains unclear. Germline V gives CDR1 DFQATT, CDR2 SNEGSKA (reference sequence). The CDR3 has 14 residues. The germline V and J ends were trimmed by 3 bases and 5 bases, with 17 bases remaining between them. The CDR3 DNA sequence: TGCAGTGCTAGGCTATTGACCCCGAACCACGAGCAGTACTTC. It specifies CSARLLTPNHEQYF.

This clonotype occurred a few times. The genes are TRBV15 and TRBJ2-7; possible D gene TRBD2, 6 bases. The CDR3 has 14 residues. Trimming stripped 5 bases from V and 3 bases from J, with 14 bases between. The germline CDR1 and CDR2 sequences are LNHNV and YYDKDF (reference sequence). The CDR3 DNA reads TGTGCCACCAGCCCCGGGACGGGGGTCTACGAGCAGTACTTC. This translates into CATSPGTGVYEQYF.

This clonotype showed up just a few times. This chain joins TRBV18 and TRBJ1-2; D gene uncertain. Germline V gene data show CDR1 as KGHSH and CDR2 as LQKENI. Trimming shortened V by 3 bases and J by 5 bases, and 7 bases separated the two germline ends. This CDR3 spans 12 amino acids. The CDR3 DNA sequence: TGTGCCAGCTCACCGGCCGAGTATGGCTACACCTTC. As protein: CASSPAEYGYTF.

Only a few counts were recorded for this clonotype. V is TRBV29-1 and J is TRBJ2-1; D possibly matches TRBD1 or TRBD2 (5 bases each). Between the trimmed V and J ends, which lost 3 bases and 5 bases, there was a span of 14 bases. The CDR3 totals 14 residues. Germline CDR1 and CDR2: SQVTM and ANQGSEA. DNA of the CDR3: TGCAGCGTTGACGCGCAGGGAGAGGACAATGAGCAGTTCTTC. Protein: CSVDAQGEDNEQFF.

The rearrangement links TRBV6-6 to TRBJ1-1, with D perhaps matching TRBD1 (6 bases). The CDR3 contains 13 residues. In germline, CDR1 is MNHNY, CDR2 SVGAGI (reference sequence). V was clipped by 2 bases and J by 4 bases, with 8 bases between them. The CDR3 nucleotides are TGTGCCAGCAGTTACCCAGGGGCCACTGAAGCTTTCTTT. This sequence encodes CASSYPGATEAFF.

This chain links TRBV29-1 with TRBJ2-5; 7 positions match TRBD2. The DNA end lines up better with TRBJ2-1; the J call may be wrong. CDR3 length equals 13 residues. Germline lookup yields CDR1 SQVTM and CDR2 ANQGSEA. This chain's CDR3 is CSVEGGSVNEQFF. CDR3 sequence (DNA): TGCAGCGTTGAAGGCGGGAGTGTGAATGAGCAGTTCTTC.

The V gene is TRBV2, the J gene TRBJ2-5; TRBD2 agrees at 7 bases. The closer fit of TRBJ2-7 to the DNA end suggests the J call may be wrong. The CDR3 is made up of 11 amino acids. The germline CDR1 and CDR2 sequences are SNHLY and FYNNEI. CDR3 in DNA: TGTGCCAGACTTACTAGCGACGAGCAGTACTTC. It specifies CARLTSDEQYF.

This clonotype has more than one count but fewer than ten. The genes are TRBV29-1 and TRBJ1-2, with TRBD1 as a possible D gene (5 bases). The CDR3 is 11 residues long. Per germline, CDR1 SQVTM and CDR2 ANQGSEA. The germline V and J ends were trimmed by 3 bases and 8 bases, with 10 bases remaining between them. CDR3 region: CSVDLGAGYTF. The CDR3 DNA reads as TGCAGCGTTGACCTTGGGGCCGGCTACACCTTC.

J is TRBJ2-5 and V is TRBV7-6; D unclear. The DNA end lines up better with TRBJ2-7; the J call may be wrong. This CDR3 is 13 amino acids long. Germline V gene lookup returns CDR1 SGHVS and CDR2 FNYEAQ. Here the CDR3 reads CASSRGELYEQYF. CDR3 in DNA: TGTGCCAGCAGCCGCGGAGAGCTCTACGAGCAGTACTTC.

This chain joins TRBV29-1 and TRBJ2-7; 12 bases fit TRBD2. CDR3 size: 13 residues. Germline CDR1 is SQVTM and CDR2 is ANQGSEA. The V segment lost 4 bases and the J segment 6 bases; nucleotides outside the gene matches: 4. The CDR3 DNA follows: TGCAGCGTTGCGGGACTAGCGGGTCGCGAGCAGTACTTC. Encoded protein: CSVAGLAGREQYF.

This clonotype was seen once. The chain joins TRBV9 to TRBJ2-1; 8 nucleotides align to TRBD2. The CDR3 contains 17 residues. J gave up 6 bases and V 2 bases, and 13 bases lay outside the gene matches. The V gene's germline CDR1 is SGDLS and CDR2 YYNGEE. The CDR3 loop reads CASSVNPIAGLVNEQFF. The CDR3, as DNA: TGTGCCAGCAGCGTCAACCCTATAGCGGGACTCGTCAATGAGCAGTTCTTC.

CDR3 sequence reads: CSARDLTSEETQYF. The CDR3 nucleotides read TGCAGTGCTAGAGATCTCACTAGCGAAGAGACCCAGTACTTC. The chain recombines TRBV20-1 with TRBJ2-5, with TRBD2 identical over 7 bases. Germline V lookup: CDR1 DFQATT, CDR2 SNEGSKA (reference sequence). V lost 0 bases and J lost 3; bases outside the gene matches: 4. This CDR3 contains 14 residues.

Notes on this clonotype: This clone may be a read error of a much larger clone one base away. V gene TRBV9 combines with J gene TRBJ1-2, with TRBD1 identical over 10 bases. The CDR3 totals 16 residues. V was pared by 0 bases and J by 4 bases, with 6 bases of the junction left unmatched. Germline assignment: CDR1 SGDLS and CDR2 YYNGEE. DNA for the CDR3: TGTGCCAGCAGCGTAGACTGGGGGACAGGGGCCTATGGCTACACCTTC. The encoded protein is CASSVDWGTGAYGYTF.

V is TRBV5-1 and J is TRBJ2-7, with D unclear. The length of the CDR3 is 14 residues. Germline V gene sequence: CDR1 SGHRS, CDR2 YFSETQ. Trimming removed 4 bases at V and 2 bases at J, with 13 bases between. CDR3 nucleotide sequence: TGCGCCAGCAGCCTATCCGACGGTGCCTACGAGCAGTACTTC. Residues: CASSLSDGAYEQYF.

Only a few counts were recorded for this clonotype. The chain joins TRBV29-1 to TRBJ2-1; D not resolved. The V and J ends lost 4 bases and 0 bases respectively, with 10 bases between them. Germline V gene lookup returns CDR1 SQVTM and CDR2 ANQGSEA. This CDR3 has 14 residues. The CDR3 DNA sequence: TGCAGCGTTGGAGAGGCCTACTCCTACAATGAGCAGTTCTTC. This sequence encodes CSVGEAYSYNEQFF.

A single count supports this clonotype. The chain uses TRBV20-1 and TRBJ2-2; D possibly corresponds to TRBD2 (5 bases). In germline, CDR1 is DFQATT, CDR2 SNEGSKA (reference sequence). The length of the CDR3 is 14 residues. V lost 0 bases and J 4 bases, leaving 9 bases between the germline ends. The CDR3 nucleotides are TGCAGTGCTAGAGATCAAGGGAGCACCGGGGAGCTGTTTTTT. This sequence encodes CSARDQGSTGELFF.

This clonotype was picked up a small number of times. The DNA for the CDR3 is TGTGCCAGCAGCCAAGTTGCGGGAGGGCCCGAGCAGTACTTC. Its protein product is CASSQVAGGPEQYF. The chain recombines TRBV3-1 with TRBJ2-5; 9 positions agree with TRBD2. The DNA end lines up better with TRBJ2-7; the J call may be wrong. Germline-derived CDR1 and CDR2 are LGHDT and YNNKEL (reference sequence). This CDR3 is 14 amino acids long.

A few counts support this clonotype. The V call is TRBV20-1, the J call TRBJ2-1; D possibly matches TRBD1 or TRBD2 (5 bases each). The CDR3 has 16 residues. Germline loops: CDR1 DFQATT, CDR2 SNEGSKA (reference sequence). The V end lost 4 bases, the J end lost 0 bases, and 16 bases lay between the germline ends. In DNA, the CDR3 is TGCAGTGCTAATGATATTGGGACCTACTCCTACAATGAGCAGTTCTTC. It codes for CSANDIGTYSYNEQFF.

This clonotype was observed a few times. The V gene is TRBV7-2, the J gene TRBJ1-3; perhaps TRBD1 as D (5 bases). This CDR3 is 17 amino acids long. Germline CDR1 and CDR2: SGHTA and FQGNSA. Trimming stripped 5 bases from V and 7 bases from J, with 24 bases between. CDR3 in amino acids: CASSPVGLRQGSNTIYF. CDR3 nucleotide sequence: TGTGCCAGCAGCCCCGTGGGTTTGCGGCAGGGATCGAACACCATATATTTT.

This sequence joins TRBV5-1 and TRBJ2-3, with D hard to call. Trimming took off 2 bases at V and 0 bases at J, with 10 bases between the two ends. From germline, CDR1 is SGHRS and CDR2 YFSETQ. The CDR3 totals 15 residues. CDR3 sequence: CASSFWTASTDTQYF. CDR3 nucleotides: TGCGCCAGCAGCTTCTGGACGGCTAGCACAGATACGCAGTATTTT.

V gene TRBV19 combines with J gene TRBJ1-1; no firm D call. Germline V gives CDR1 LNHDA, CDR2 SQIVND (reference sequence). V was cut by 5 bases and J by 4 bases, with 14 bases left in between. The CDR3 is made up of 14 amino acids. CDR3 loop: CASSRGSAGTEAFF. The CDR3 coding sequence is TGTGCCAGTAGTCGAGGGTCGGCGGGCACTGAAGCTTTCTTT.

The table lists this clonotype with a count of one. Being one base from a much bigger clone, this may be a read error. The chain uses TRBV13 and TRBJ1-2; unclear D gene. The CDR3 covers 16 residues. Germline V lookup: CDR1 PRHDT, CDR2 FYEKMQ (reference sequence). The CDR3 loop reads CASSSRQDGANYSYTF. Written as DNA, the CDR3 is TGTGCCAGCAGCTCCCGCCAGGACGGAGCTAACTATAGCTACACCTTC.